The 14 T cell receptor beta chains reported below all come from one sample, sequenced in a study of blood T cell repertoires in COVID-19 (TCRdb year 2020). Receptor amplification or capture employed the immunoSEQ multiplex PCR assay. TCRdb limited this immuneACCESS table to in-frame rearrangements with V and J called. A share of clones is missing; checked studies link under half to unresolved V genes, and the rest is unexplained. Recorded for this sample are 40,000 or so clones; about nine tenths of them occurred a single time. Under 25% of the sample goes to the ten largest clones. The specimen was peripheral blood. The receptors here all came from a man aged 50-59 years with active COVID-19.

The V gene is TRBV7-3, the J gene TRBJ2-3, with 8 bases lining up with TRBD1. Germline-derived CDR1 and CDR2 are SGHTA and FQGTGA. Losses at the gene ends were 5 bases for V and 4 bases for J; bases not matched to a gene: 8. CDR3 length equals 15 residues. Written as DNA, the CDR3 is TGTGCCAGCAGCCTCCTCGGGACAGGAGCAGATACGCAGTATTTT. It translates to CASSLLGTGADTQYF.

The V call is TRBV11-1, the J call TRBJ2-2; 11 bases are shared with TRBD2. This CDR3 has 16 amino acids. The J segment lost 5 bases and the V segment lost 3 bases, leaving 5 bases of the junction unmatched. The V gene's germline CDR1 is SGHAT and CDR2 FQDESV (reference sequence). The CDR3 DNA reads TGTGCCAGCAGCTTGGGACTAGCGGTTGGTACCGGGGAGCTGTTTTTT. It specifies CASSLGLAVGTGELFF.

The chain is built from TRBV11-3 and TRBJ2-1; no clear D gene. Trimming pared 5 bases from V and 9 bases from J, leaving 11 bases between. The CDR3 is made up of 12 amino acids. Per germline, CDR1 SGHNT and CDR2 YENEEA. Here the CDR3 DNA reads TGTGCCAGCAGCCCCGCTAAAGTTGAGCAGTTCTTC. It specifies CASSPAKVEQFF.

The CDR3 spells CASSSWTGVNTEAFF. The CDR3 region has the DNA TGTGCCAGCAGTTCGTGGACAGGAGTGAACACTGAAGCTTTCTTT. This sequence joins TRBV11-1 and TRBJ1-1, with 7 bases that match TRBD1. The CDR3 runs 15 residues. The germline gives CDR1 SGHAT, CDR2 FQDESV (reference sequence). J lost 0 bases, V lost 6 bases, and 7 bases had no gene match.

A single count supports this clone. The chain has TRBV6-5 and TRBJ1-5; 8 bases are shared with TRBD1. V was clipped by 8 bases and J by 2 bases; unmatched bases: 2. The CDR3 sequence is 13 residues long. In germline, CDR1 is MNHEY, CDR2 SVGAGI. This chain's CDR3 is CASQGQGNQPQHF. The CDR3 nucleotides read TGTGCCAGCCAGGGACAGGGCAATCAGCCCCAGCATTTT.

The CDR3 sequence: CASAPLLGAAGYTF. The CDR3 DNA is TGTGCTAGTGCTCCCCTCCTGGGGGCCGCTGGCTACACCTTC. The chain is built from TRBV12-5 and TRBJ1-2; a weak D match, TRBD1 (6 bases). The CDR3 has 14 amino acids. Germline values: CDR1 LGHNT, CDR2 FRNRAP. The germline V and J ends were trimmed by 7 bases and 7 bases, with 19 bases remaining between them.

The rearrangement joins TRBV7-9 to TRBJ2-2; D may be TRBD1 (6 bases). From germline, CDR1 is SEHNR and CDR2 FQNEAQ (reference sequence). The ends were cut back, 2 bases at V and 1 base at J, with 11 bases in the middle. CDR3 length: 16 residues. The CDR3: CASSLPPGENTGELFF. Written as DNA, the CDR3 is TGTGCCAGCAGCTTACCCCCAGGGGAGAACACCGGGGAGCTGTTTTTT.

The chain's CDR3 is CASSSPPGRGYNEQFF. Here the CDR3 DNA reads TGTGCCAGCAGCAGCCCTCCCGGGAGGGGTTACAATGAGCAGTTCTTC. The chain employs TRBV6-6 and TRBJ2-1; TRBD2 matches at 8 bases. V shed 6 bases, J shed 4 bases, and the junction held 11 bases outside the gene matches. The CDR3 is 16 amino acids. CDR1 and CDR2 (germline): MNHNY, SVGAGI (reference sequence).

The CDR3 DNA is TGTGCCAGCAGTCTGGGACAGGTGGCTAACTATGGCTACACCTTC. Translating it yields CASSLGQVANYGYTF. This chain connects TRBV28 to TRBJ1-2; 8 bases match TRBD1. The CDR3 sequence is 15 residues long. Per germline, CDR1 MDHEN and CDR2 SYDVKM. V dropped 5 bases and J dropped 0; count of bases not matched to a gene: 5.

CDR3 protein: CSVLPSDEQFF. In DNA form, the CDR3 reads TGCAGCGTATTACCTTCGGATGAGCAGTTCTTC. This chain connects TRBV29-1 to TRBJ2-1; D uncertain. This CDR3 contains 11 residues. V lost 6 bases, J lost 8 bases, and 11 bases lay in between. Looked up from germline, CDR1 is SQVTM and CDR2 is ANQGSEA.

The chain has TRBV13 and TRBJ2-5, with D perhaps TRBD2 (5 bases). The germline CDR1 and CDR2 sequences are PRHDT and FYEKMQ (reference sequence). The CDR3 extends over 16 amino acids. V was cut by 5 bases and J by 4 bases, with 20 bases left in between. CDR3 sequence: CASSESPLPGSETQYF. CDR3 bases: TGTGCCAGCAGCGAAAGCCCCCTCCCGGGATCAGAGACCCAGTACTTC.

The V call is TRBV5-6, the J call TRBJ2-7; 11 nucleotides match TRBD2. The CDR3 length is 14 residues. Germline assignment: CDR1 SGHDT and CDR2 YYEEEE. After removal of 4 bases from V and 6 bases from J, the junction contained 6 bases not matched to a gene. CDR3 sequence: CASSPGLAVAEQYF. In DNA, the CDR3 is TGTGCCAGCAGCCCGGGACTAGCGGTCGCCGAGCAGTACTTC. Looking up the rest from reference TRBV5-6 and TRBJ2-7 gives the full variable domain: DAGVTQSPTHLIKTRGQQVTLRCSPKSGHDTVSWYQQALGQGPQFIFQYYEEEERQRGNFPDRFSGHQFPNYSSELNVNALLLGDSALYLCASSPGLAVAEQYFGPGTRLTVT.

This sequence joins TRBV27 and TRBJ2-1; perhaps TRBD1 as D (5 bases). Germline assignment: CDR1 MNHEY and CDR2 SMNVEV (reference sequence). V lost 2 bases, J lost 0 bases, and 8 bases lay in between. This CDR3 has 15 amino acids. CDR3 bases: TGTGCCAGCAGTTTAGGGCAGGGCTCCTACAATGAGCAGTTCTTC. It encodes CASSLGQGSYNEQFF.

This chain joins TRBV27 and TRBJ2-2; the D gene is possibly TRBD2 (6 bases). This CDR3 comprises 13 residues. V lost 3 bases and J lost 6, with 8 bases in between. Per germline, CDR1 MNHEY and CDR2 SMNVEV (reference sequence). CDR3 coding DNA: TGTGCCAGCAGTTTTTCGGGAGCCGGGGAGCTGTTTTTT. Amino acid sequence: CASSFSGAGELFF.